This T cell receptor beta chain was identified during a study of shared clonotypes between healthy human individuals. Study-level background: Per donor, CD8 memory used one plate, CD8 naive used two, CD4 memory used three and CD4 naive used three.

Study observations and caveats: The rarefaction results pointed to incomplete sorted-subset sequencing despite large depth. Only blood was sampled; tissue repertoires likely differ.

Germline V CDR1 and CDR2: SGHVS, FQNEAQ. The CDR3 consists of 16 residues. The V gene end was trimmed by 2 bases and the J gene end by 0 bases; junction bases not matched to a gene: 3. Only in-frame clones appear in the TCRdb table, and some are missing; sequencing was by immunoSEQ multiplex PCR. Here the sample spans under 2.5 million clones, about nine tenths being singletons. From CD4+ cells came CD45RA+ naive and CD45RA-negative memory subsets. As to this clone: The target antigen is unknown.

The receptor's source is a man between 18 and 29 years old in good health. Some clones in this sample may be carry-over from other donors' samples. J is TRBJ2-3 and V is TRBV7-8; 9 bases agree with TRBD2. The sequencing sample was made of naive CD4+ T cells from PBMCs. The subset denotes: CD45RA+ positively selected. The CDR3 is CASSLFTSGSTDTQYF. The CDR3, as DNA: TGTGCCAGCAGCTTATTTACTAGCGGGAGCACAGATACGCAGTATTTT.